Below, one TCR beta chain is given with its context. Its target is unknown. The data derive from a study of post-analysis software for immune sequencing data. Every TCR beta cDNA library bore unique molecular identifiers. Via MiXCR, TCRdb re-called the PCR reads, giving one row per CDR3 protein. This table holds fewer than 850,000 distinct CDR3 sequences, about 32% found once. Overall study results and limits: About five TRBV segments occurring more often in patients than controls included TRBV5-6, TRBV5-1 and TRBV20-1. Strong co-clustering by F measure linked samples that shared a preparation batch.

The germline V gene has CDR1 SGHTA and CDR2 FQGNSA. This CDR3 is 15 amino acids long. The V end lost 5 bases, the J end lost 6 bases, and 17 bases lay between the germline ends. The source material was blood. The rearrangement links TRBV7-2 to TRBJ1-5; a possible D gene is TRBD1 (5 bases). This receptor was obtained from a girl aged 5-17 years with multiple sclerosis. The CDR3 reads CASSPLLGAVQPQHF. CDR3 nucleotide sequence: TGTGCCAGCAGCCCCCTTCTCGGGGCAGTTCAGCCCCAGCATTTT.